This T cell receptor (beta chain) is drawn from a study of shared clonotypes between healthy human individuals. CDR1 and CDR2 (germline): SGHTA, FQGNSA. The CDR3 runs 14 residues. With 1 base clipped from V and 5 bases from J, the junction kept 2 bases outside the gene matches. A note on this clone: Its antigen is currently unknown.

CD8 cells regarded as naive lacked CD45RO, were positively chosen for CCR7, and omitted terminally differentiated effector memory CD45RA+ cells. Only Caucasian adults living in Nashville, Tennessee served as donors. The genomic DNA of each subset was split evenly across several immunoSEQ plates. Method: immunoSEQ multiplex PCR; TCRdb's copy keeps in-frame clones and lacks some. The sample shows a few million clones, around 93% of them seen only once. The study's findings and limits: Expectations were that clonotype sharing among donors would be affected by sequencing depth.

Sequencing used naive CD8+ T cells from PBMCs. The rearrangement uses TRBV7-2 and TRBJ2-5; 9 bases align to TRBD2. The sequence came from a man younger than 35 in good health. Some clones in this sample may be carry-over from other donors' samples. CDR3 region: CASSLGTSGETQYF. The DNA of the CDR3 is TGTGCCAGCAGCTTAGGAACTAGCGGGGAGACCCAGTACTTC.